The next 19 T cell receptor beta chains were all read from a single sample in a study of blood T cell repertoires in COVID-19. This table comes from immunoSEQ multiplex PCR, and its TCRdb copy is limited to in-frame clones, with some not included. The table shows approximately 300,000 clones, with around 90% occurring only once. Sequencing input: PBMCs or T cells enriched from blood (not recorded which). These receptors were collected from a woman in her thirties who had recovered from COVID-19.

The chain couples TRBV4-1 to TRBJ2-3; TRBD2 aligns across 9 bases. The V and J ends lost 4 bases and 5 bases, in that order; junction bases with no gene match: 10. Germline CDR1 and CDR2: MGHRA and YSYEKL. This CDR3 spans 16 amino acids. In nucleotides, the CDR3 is TGCGCCAGCAGCCCTCTTCAGCGGGGGGCCCAAGATACGCAGTATTTT. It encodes CASSPLQRGAQDTQYF.

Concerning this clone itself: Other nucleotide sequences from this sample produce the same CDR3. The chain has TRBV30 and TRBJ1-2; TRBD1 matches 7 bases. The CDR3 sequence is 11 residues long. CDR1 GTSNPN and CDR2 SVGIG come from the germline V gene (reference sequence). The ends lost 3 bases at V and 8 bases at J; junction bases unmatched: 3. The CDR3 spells CAWRRGGGYTF. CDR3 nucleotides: TGTGCCTGGAGAAGAGGGGGCGGCTACACCTTC.

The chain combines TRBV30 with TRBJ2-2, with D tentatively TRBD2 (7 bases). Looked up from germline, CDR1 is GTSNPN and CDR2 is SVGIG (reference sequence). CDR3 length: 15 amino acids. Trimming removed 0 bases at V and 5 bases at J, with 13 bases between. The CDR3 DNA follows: TGTGCCTGGAGTGTACTGAGGGGGGGGACCGGGGAGCTGTTTTTT. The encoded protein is CAWSVLRGGTGELFF.

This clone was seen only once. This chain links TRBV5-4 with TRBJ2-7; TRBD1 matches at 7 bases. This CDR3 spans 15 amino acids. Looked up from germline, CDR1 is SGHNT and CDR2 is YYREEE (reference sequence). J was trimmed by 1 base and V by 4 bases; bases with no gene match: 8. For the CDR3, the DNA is TGTGCCAGCAGCGGACAGGCCAAAGGATCCTACGAGCAGTACTTC. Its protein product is CASSGQAKGSYEQYF.

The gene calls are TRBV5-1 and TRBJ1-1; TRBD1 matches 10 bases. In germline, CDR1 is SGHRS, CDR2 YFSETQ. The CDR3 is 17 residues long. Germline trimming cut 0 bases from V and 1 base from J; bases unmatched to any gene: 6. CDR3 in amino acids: CASSLGQGAFPNTEAFF. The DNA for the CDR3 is TGCGCCAGCAGCTTGGGACAGGGGGCGTTTCCGAACACTGAAGCTTTCTTT.

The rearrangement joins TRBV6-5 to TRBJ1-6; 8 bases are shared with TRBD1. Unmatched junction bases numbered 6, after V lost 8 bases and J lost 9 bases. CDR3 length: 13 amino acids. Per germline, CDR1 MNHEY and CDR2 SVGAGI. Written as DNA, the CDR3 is TGTGCCAGCGGACAGGGTTTCGGTTCACCCCTCCACTTT. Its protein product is CASGQGFGSPLHF.

The CDR3 spells CASSIERGSEQYF. Written as DNA, the CDR3 is TGTGCCAGTAGTATAGAACGGGGGAGCGAGCAGTACTTC. The chain carries TRBV19 and TRBJ2-7; weak D call: TRBD2 (6 bases). This CDR3 spans 13 amino acids. The V gene's germline CDR1 is LNHDA and CDR2 SQIVND (reference sequence). The V and J ends lost 0 bases and 6 bases respectively, with 9 bases between them.

The DNA for the CDR3 is TGTGCCAGTGTGGGCCCAGGGGGGAGCACTGAAGCTTTCTTT. Translation gives CASVGPGGSTEAFF. V and J are TRBV19 and TRBJ1-1; TRBD1 aligns across 7 bases. This CDR3 comprises 14 residues. The V gene's germline CDR1 is LNHDA and CDR2 SQIVND (reference sequence). V was clipped by 8 bases and J by 4 bases; unmatched bases: 10.

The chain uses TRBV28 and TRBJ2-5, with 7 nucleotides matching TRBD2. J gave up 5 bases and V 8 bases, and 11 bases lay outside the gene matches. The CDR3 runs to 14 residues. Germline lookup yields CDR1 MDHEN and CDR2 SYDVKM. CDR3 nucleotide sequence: TGTGCCAGCCTCGGGCGGGGGTTGGGGGAGACCCAGTACTTC. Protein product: CASLGRGLGETQYF.

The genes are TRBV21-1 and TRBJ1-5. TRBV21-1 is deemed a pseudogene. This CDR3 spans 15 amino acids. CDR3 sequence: CASSKGGASNQPQHF. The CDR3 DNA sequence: TGTGCCAGCAGCAAGGGGGGGGCGAGCAATCAGCCCCAGCATTTT.

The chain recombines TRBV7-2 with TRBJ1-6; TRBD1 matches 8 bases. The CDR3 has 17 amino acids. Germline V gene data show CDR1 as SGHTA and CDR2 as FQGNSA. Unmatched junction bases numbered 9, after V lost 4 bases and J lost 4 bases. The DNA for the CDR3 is TGTGCCAGCAGCTGGGGGGACAGGCTACCTTATAATTCACCCCTCCACTTT. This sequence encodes CASSWGDRLPYNSPLHF.

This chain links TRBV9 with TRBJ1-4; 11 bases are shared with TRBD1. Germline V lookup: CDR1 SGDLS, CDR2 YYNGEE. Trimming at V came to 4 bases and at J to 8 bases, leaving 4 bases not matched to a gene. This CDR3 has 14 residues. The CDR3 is CASSPGTGGEKLFF. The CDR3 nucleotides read TGTGCCAGCAGCCCCGGGACAGGGGGGGAAAAACTGTTTTTT.

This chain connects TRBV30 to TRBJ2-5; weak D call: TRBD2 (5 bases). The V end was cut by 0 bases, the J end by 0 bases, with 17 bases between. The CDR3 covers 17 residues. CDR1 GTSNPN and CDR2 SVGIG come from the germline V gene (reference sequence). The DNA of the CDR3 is TGTGCCTGGAGTGTAGTGTTGGGCAGCGGACACCAAGAGACCCAGTACTTC. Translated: CAWSVVLGSGHQETQYF.

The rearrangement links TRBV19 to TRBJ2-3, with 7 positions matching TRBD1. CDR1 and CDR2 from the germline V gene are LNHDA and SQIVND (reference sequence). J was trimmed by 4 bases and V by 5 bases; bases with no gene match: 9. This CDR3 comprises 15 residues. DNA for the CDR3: TGTGCCAGTAGTGAGCAGGGGGAGTTCGCAGATACGCAGTATTTT. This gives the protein CASSEQGEFADTQYF.

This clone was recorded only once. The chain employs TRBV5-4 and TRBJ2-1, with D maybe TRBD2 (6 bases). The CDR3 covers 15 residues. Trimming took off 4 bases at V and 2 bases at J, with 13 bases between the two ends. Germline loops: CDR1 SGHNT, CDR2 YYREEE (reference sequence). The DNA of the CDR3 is TGTGCCAGCAGCCTGGGGACTCCCACCTACAATGAGCAGTTCTTC. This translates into CASSLGTPTYNEQFF. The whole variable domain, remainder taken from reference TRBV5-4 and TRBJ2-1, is ETGVTQSPTHLIKTRGQQVTLRCSSQSGHNTVSWYQQALGQGPQFIFQYYREEENGRGNFPPRFSGLQFPNYSSELNVNALELDDSALYLCASSLGTPTYNEQFFGPGTRLTVL.

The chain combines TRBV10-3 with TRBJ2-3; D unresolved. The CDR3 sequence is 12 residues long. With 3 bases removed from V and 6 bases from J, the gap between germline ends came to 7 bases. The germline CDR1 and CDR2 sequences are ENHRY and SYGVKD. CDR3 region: CAISDLPDTQYF. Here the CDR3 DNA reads TGTGCCATCAGTGACCTCCCGGATACGCAGTATTTT.

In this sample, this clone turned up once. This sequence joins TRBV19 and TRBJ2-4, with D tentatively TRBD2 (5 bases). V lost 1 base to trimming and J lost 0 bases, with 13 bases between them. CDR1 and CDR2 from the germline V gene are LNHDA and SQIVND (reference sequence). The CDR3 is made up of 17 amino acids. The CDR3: CASSIVPAGLAKNIQYF. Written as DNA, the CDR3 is TGTGCCAGTAGTATAGTGCCGGCGGGTCTAGCCAAAAACATTCAGTACTTC.

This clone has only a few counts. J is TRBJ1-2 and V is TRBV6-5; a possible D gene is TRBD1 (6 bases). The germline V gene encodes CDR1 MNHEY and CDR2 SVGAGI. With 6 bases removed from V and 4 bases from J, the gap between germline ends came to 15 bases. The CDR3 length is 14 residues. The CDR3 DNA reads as TGTGCCAGCAGCCCCGCCAGGGGCGGCTATGGCTACACCTTC. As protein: CASSPARGGYGYTF.

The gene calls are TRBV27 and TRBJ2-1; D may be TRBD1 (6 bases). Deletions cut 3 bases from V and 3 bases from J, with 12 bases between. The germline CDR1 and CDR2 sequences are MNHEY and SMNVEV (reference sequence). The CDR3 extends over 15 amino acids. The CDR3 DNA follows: TGTGCCAGCAGTTTCGCAGGGGCCGACTACAATGAGCAGTTCTTC. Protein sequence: CASSFAGADYNEQFF.